The TCR beta chain described here comes from a study of Graves' ophthalmopathy and Graves' hyperthyroidism. The sequenced template was RNA, covering the TCR beta CDR3 region. The authors performed first-round RT-PCR with HTBI primers and then a second-round multiplex PCR. TCRdb called the multiplex PCR reads again in MiXCR, with one record for every CDR3 protein. The sample lists some 410,000 distinct CDR3 sequences, 20% to 25% occurring once. This TCR was sampled from a woman in her late teens or twenties with stable Graves' hyperthyroidism. Specimen: peripheral blood.

This chain's CDR3 is CAWRGGGMNTEAFF. The CDR3, as DNA: TGTGCCTGGAGGGGGGGAGGCATGAACACTGAAGCTTTCTTT. This chain uses TRBV30 with TRBJ1-1, with D possibly TRBD1 on 5 matching bases. The V end lost 3 bases, the J end lost 0 bases, and 11 bases lay between the germline ends. The germline gives CDR1 GTSNPN, CDR2 SVGIG (reference sequence). The CDR3 spans 14 residues.